This T cell receptor beta chain is from a study of control samples from healthy donors and cancer patients. Repertoires were generated with immunoSEQ multiplex PCR, while TCRdb's copy carries only in-frame clones and drops some. Of roughly 130,000 clones in the sample, roughly 84% were seen once. The CDR3 is 16 residues long. V was pared by 4 bases and J by 4 bases, with 18 bases between. Germline CDR1 reads MNHNY; CDR2 reads SVGAGI (reference sequence). The V and J genes are TRBV6-6 and TRBJ2-3, with D unresolved. The clonotype comes from a man aged 50 to 59 in good health. Sequencing input: blood. CDR3 sequence: CASSLASVGNSDTQYF. The CDR3 bases are TGTGCCAGCAGTTTAGCTTCCGTGGGTAACTCAGATACGCAGTATTTT.